These 18 T cell receptor beta chains originate from one sample sequenced in a study of regulatory T cells in long-lasting Graves disease. Libraries of TCR beta came from iRepertoire HTBI primers plus Arm-PCR of CDR3 regions. TCRdb reanalysed the multiplex PCR reads using MiXCR and keeps one entry per CDR3 protein. The repertoire consists of 300,000 to 400,000 distinct CDR3 sequences, with around 20% occurring once and the leading ten covering less than 35%. Regarding time point: persistent/refractory GD, antithyroid drugs over 5 years with positive TRAb. Scientists built the TCR library using RNA that was extracted from PBMCs. This specimen was peripheral blood mononuclear cells (PBMCs), taken when the disease was refractory, from a patient treated with antithyroid drugs. These receptors were collected from a female donor with Graves disease.

The V and J genes are TRBV4-1 and TRBJ1-4, with 11 bases matching TRBD1. Germline-derived CDR1 and CDR2 are MGHRA and YSYEKL. V dropped 0 bases and J dropped 5; count of bases not matched to a gene: 2. CDR3 length equals 16 residues. The CDR3 is CASSQEGTGGNEKLFF. In DNA form, the CDR3 reads TGCGCCAGCAGCCAAGAAGGGACAGGGGGGAATGAAAAACTGTTTTTT.

This clonotype was detected ten times or more. V is TRBV20-1 and J is TRBJ1-2, with 7 bases identical to TRBD1. Germline V CDR1 and CDR2: DFQATT, SNEGSKA (reference sequence). The CDR3 length is 14 residues. The V and J ends lost 6 bases and 2 bases, in that order; junction bases with no gene match: 9. CDR3 nucleotide sequence: TGCAGTGCGCCGGGACAGCTATTAAACTATGGCTACACCTTC. Translated, it gives CSAPGQLLNYGYTF.

This clonotype was detected a few times. The V gene is TRBV3-1, the J gene TRBJ2-7, with 13 bases identical to TRBD2. V lost 4 bases to trimming and J lost 6 bases; unmatched junction nucleotides: 6. There are 15 residues in the CDR3. From germline, CDR1 is LGHDT and CDR2 YNNKEL (reference sequence). The CDR3 region has the DNA TGTGCCAGCAGCCCGACCGGGACTAGCGGGGCCGAGCAGTACTTC. Its protein product is CASSPTGTSGAEQYF.

This clonotype was detected ten times or more. The rearrangement joins TRBV13 to TRBJ1-1; a possible D gene is TRBD1 (5 bases). Trimming cost V 3 bases and J 1 base, with 12 bases left between them. CDR3 length: 15 amino acids. CDR1 and CDR2 (germline): PRHDT, FYEKMQ (reference sequence). The CDR3 region has the DNA TGTGCCAGCAGCTTCCCCTCCGGGACGAACACTGAAGCTTTCTTT. This gives the protein CASSFPSGTNTEAFF.

This clonotype was picked up many times. This chain joins TRBV12-3 or TRBV12-4 and TRBJ1-3, with D perhaps TRBD1 (5 bases). Between the trimmed V and J ends, which lost 6 bases and 0 bases, there was a span of 12 bases. The CDR3 has 15 residues. CDR3 coding DNA: TGTGCCAGCAGCCACTCGACAGACTCTGGAAACACCATATATTTT. It specifies CASSHSTDSGNTIYF.

This clonotype was seen repeatedly, ten times or more. This chain uses TRBV6-1 with TRBJ1-4; 7 bases are a match to TRBD1. Germline values: CDR1 MNHNS, CDR2 SASEGT. After removal of 6 bases from V and 4 bases from J, the junction contained 5 bases not matched to a gene. CDR3 length equals 14 residues. CDR3 coding DNA: TGTGCCAGCAGGACGACAGGGAGTAATGAAAAACTGTTTTTT. Translating gives CASRTTGSNEKLFF.

The genes are TRBV15 and TRBJ2-1; a weak D match, TRBD2 (5 bases). The V gene's germline CDR1 is LNHNV and CDR2 YYDKDF (reference sequence). The CDR3 is made up of 15 amino acids. V lost 0 bases to trimming and J lost 8 bases, with 14 bases between them. In DNA form, the CDR3 reads TGTGCCACCAGCAGAGATCTTCAGAGGGTCTATGAGCAGTTCTTC. Translated: CATSRDLQRVYEQFF.

There are a few counts of this clonotype. The gene calls are TRBV7-8 and TRBJ2-7; D gene ambiguous. V lost 8 bases and J 0 bases, leaving 14 bases between the germline ends. CDR3 length equals 14 residues. Germline-derived CDR1 and CDR2 are SGHVS and FQNEAQ. In DNA form, the CDR3 reads TGTGCCAGCTCGAGTTCTCAGAACTCCTACGAGCAGTACTTC. As protein: CASSSSQNSYEQYF.

The V gene is TRBV20-1, the J gene TRBJ2-7; TRBD1 aligns across 7 bases. This CDR3 contains 14 residues. The junction had 7 bases not matched to a gene; V was cut back by 5 bases and J by 0 bases. Germline loops: CDR1 DFQATT, CDR2 SNEGSKA (reference sequence). The CDR3 spells CSAGRQGRSYEQYF. In nucleotides, the CDR3 is TGCAGTGCTGGGCGACAGGGCCGCTCCTACGAGCAGTACTTC.

This clonotype was found many times. The gene calls are TRBV28 and TRBJ2-2; tentatively, D is TRBD2 (7 bases). V was cut by 8 bases and J by 3 bases, with 16 bases left in between. The length of the CDR3 is 15 residues. CDR1 is MDHEN and CDR2 is SYDVKM in the germline V gene. The CDR3 nucleotides read TGTGCCAGCGGGGGGGCAGGGGTGGACACCGGGGAGCTGTTTTTT. Translated: CASGGAGVDTGELFF.

There are many counts of this clonotype. The chain is built from TRBV3-1 and TRBJ2-5, with D possibly TRBD1 on 5 matching bases. There are 15 residues in the CDR3. Germline loops: CDR1 LGHDT, CDR2 YNNKEL (reference sequence). The germline V and J ends were trimmed by 2 bases and 0 bases, with 10 bases remaining between them. The CDR3 sequence is CASSQNPGYQETQYF. CDR3 bases: TGTGCCAGCAGCCAAAATCCAGGGTACCAAGAGACCCAGTACTTC.

This clonotype was observed a handful of times. This rearrangement joins TRBV5-1 to TRBJ2-2; possibly TRBD1 or TRBD2 for D (5 bases each). V lost 3 bases to trimming and J lost 5 bases, with 14 bases between them. This CDR3 is built from 15 residues. Germline V gene lookup returns CDR1 SGHRS and CDR2 YFSETQ. Here the CDR3 reads CASSWGPLGTGELFF. The CDR3 DNA reads as TGCGCCAGCAGCTGGGGACCCCTGGGGACCGGGGAGCTGTTTTTT.

J is TRBJ2-3 and V is TRBV24-1; TRBD1 might be the D (5 bases). Germline V CDR1 and CDR2: KGHDR, SFDVKD. The CDR3 has 14 residues. Trimming stripped 5 bases from V and 5 bases from J, with 13 bases between. The DNA for the CDR3 is TGTGCCACCAGTGTCTCGACAGCTAAAGATACGCAGTATTTT. Translated: CATSVSTAKDTQYF.

This clonotype appeared a few times. The junction and the germline gene differ at one end; a read error may be behind it. V usage is TRBV27 and J usage is TRBJ2-7; 7 nucleotides match TRBD2. The CDR3 is 16 residues long. The germline V gene has CDR1 MNHEY and CDR2 SMNVEV (reference sequence). The CDR3 DNA follows: TGTGCCAGCAGTTCCCCTGGGGGGGGGATCTCCCACGAGCAGTACTTC. This encodes CASSSPGGGISHEQYF.

This clonotype came up many times. The rearrangement joins TRBV10-3 to TRBJ1-5; tentative D call: TRBD1 (6 bases). Trimming stripped 5 bases from V and 7 bases from J, with 12 bases between. Germline V gene data show CDR1 as ENHRY and CDR2 as SYGVKD. This CDR3 contains 13 residues. The DNA of the CDR3 is TGTGCCATCAGTCCGGACAGATTACAGCCCCAGCATTTT. Translating gives CAISPDRLQPQHF.

This clonotype appeared many times. The rearrangement uses TRBV20-1 and TRBJ1-4; D possibly corresponds to TRBD1 (5 bases). The V and J ends lost 3 bases and 1 base respectively, with 27 bases between them. The germline V gene has CDR1 DFQATT and CDR2 SNEGSKA (reference sequence). The CDR3 consists of 20 residues. CDR3 residues: CSARRAPSGMILGTNEKLFF. The CDR3 DNA is TGCAGTGCTAGGAGGGCCCCGTCAGGGATGATCCTAGGAACTAATGAAAAACTGTTTTTT.

This rearrangement joins TRBV4-1 to TRBJ2-5; D gene uncertain. Judging by the DNA end, TRBJ2-1 fits better; the J call may be wrong. From germline, CDR1 is MGHRA and CDR2 YSYEKL. This CDR3 is built from 11 residues. CDR3 coding DNA: TGCGCCAGCAGCCAAGCAAAGGAGCAGTTCTTC. It yields the protein CASSQAKEQFF.

This clonotype was seen a handful of times. The genes are TRBV20-1 and TRBJ2-5, with 9 bases identical to TRBD2. The CDR3 extends over 14 amino acids. Germline CDR1 DFQATT, CDR2 SNEGSKA (reference sequence). V was pared by 2 bases and J by 2 bases, with 3 bases of the junction left unmatched. CDR3 coding DNA: TGCAGTGCTAGACCTAGCGGGGCACAAGAGACCCAGTACTTC. It specifies CSARPSGAQETQYF.